Described below is a single T cell receptor beta chain sequence and its context. This sample was included in a study of blood T cell repertoires in COVID-19. Study in general: Samples came from the United States, Italy and Spain, spanning acute and convalescent COVID-19.

Original processing notes: Researchers report that nucleated cell counts were estimated from reference gene primer amplification. Here immunoSEQ multiplex PCR was the method, and the copy in TCRdb shows in-frame clones only, minus some. V, J and clone size were drawn from that table, and D and trimming were deduced from the DNA. The data show about 220,000 clones, around 90% seen once. Trimming removed 4 bases from V and 5 bases from J, with 12 bases in between. Looked up from germline, CDR1 is LGHDT and CDR2 is YNNKEL (reference sequence). This CDR3 comprises 14 residues. The gene calls are TRBV3-1 (or the pseudogene TRBV3-2) and TRBJ1-5, with a tentative D call TRBD1 (6 bases). This receptor was taken from a man aged 25-45 years who had been exposed to COVID-19. Sequencing input: PBMCs or T cells enriched from blood (not recorded which). The CDR3 is CASSLGTPDQPQHF. The CDR3 nucleotides are TGTGCCAGCAGCCTGGGGACACCAGATCAGCCCCAGCATTTT.